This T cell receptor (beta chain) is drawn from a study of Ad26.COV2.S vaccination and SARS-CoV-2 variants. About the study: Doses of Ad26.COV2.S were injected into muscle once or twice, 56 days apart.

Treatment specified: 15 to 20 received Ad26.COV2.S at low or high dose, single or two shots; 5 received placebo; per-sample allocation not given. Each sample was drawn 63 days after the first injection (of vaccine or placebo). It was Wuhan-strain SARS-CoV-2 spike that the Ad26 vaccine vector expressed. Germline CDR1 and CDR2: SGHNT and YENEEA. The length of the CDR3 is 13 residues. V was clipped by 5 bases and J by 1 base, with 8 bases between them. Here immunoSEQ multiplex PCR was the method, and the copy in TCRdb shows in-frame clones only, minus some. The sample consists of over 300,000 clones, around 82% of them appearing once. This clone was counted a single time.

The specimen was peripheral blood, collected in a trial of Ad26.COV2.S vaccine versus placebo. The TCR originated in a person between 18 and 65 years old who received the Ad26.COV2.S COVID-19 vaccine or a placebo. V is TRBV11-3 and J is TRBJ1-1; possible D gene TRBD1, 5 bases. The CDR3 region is CASSPGQNTEAFF. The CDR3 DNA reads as TGTGCCAGCAGCCCCGGACAGAACACTGAAGCTTTCTTT.